These 28 T cell receptor beta chains share one sample of origin, sequenced in a study of cytomegalovirus exposure and HLA in healthy donors. The primer mix had 60 Vbeta and 13 Jbeta primers. TCRdb keeps only in-frame clones here, not all; method: immunoSEQ multiplex PCR. In total, the table holds about 76,000 clones. Sequencing was carried out using PBMCs. The source of these receptors is a middle-aged woman in good health and CMV-seropositive.

The chain links TRBV4-1 to TRBJ2-4; the match to TRBD2 covers 7 bases. The CDR3 is made up of 16 amino acids. The V gene's germline CDR1 is MGHRA and CDR2 YSYEKL. Trimming cost V 4 bases and J 0 bases; bases outside gene matches: 6. DNA for the CDR3: TGCGCCAGCAGCCCGGGACGGGGGGTAGCCAAAAACATTCAGTACTTC. This codes for CASSPGRGVAKNIQYF.

V gene TRBV11-2 combines with J gene TRBJ2-7, with TRBD1 matching over 7 bases. Germline V CDR1 and CDR2: SGHAT, FQNNGV. The CDR3 is 14 residues long. With V trimmed by 5 bases and J by 4 bases, 8 bases remained unmatched. CDR3 in amino acids: CASSLYRGQYEQYF. For the CDR3, the DNA is TGTGCCAGCAGCCTGTACAGGGGTCAATACGAGCAGTACTTC.

This chain uses TRBV9 with TRBJ2-1; tentative D call: TRBD2 (5 bases). The CDR3 extends over 13 amino acids. The germline V and J ends were trimmed by 5 bases and 6 bases, with 12 bases remaining between them. Germline CDR1 SGDLS, CDR2 YYNGEE. The CDR3 sequence: CASSFDYPNEQFF. The CDR3, as DNA: TGTGCCAGCAGTTTCGACTATCCCAATGAGCAGTTCTTC.

The V call is TRBV7-2, the J call TRBJ1-1; possibly TRBD1 for D (6 bases). The CDR3 consists of 14 residues. Deletions cut 3 bases from V and 4 bases from J, with 12 bases between. CDR1 and CDR2 (germline): SGHTA, FQGNSA. CDR3 residues: CASSLEPRGTEAFF. CDR3 DNA: TGTGCCAGCAGCTTGGAACCCAGGGGCACTGAAGCTTTCTTT.

V and J are TRBV9 and TRBJ2-3, with D hard to call. V dropped 1 base and J dropped 0 bases, with 6 bases sitting between them. CDR1 is SGDLS and CDR2 is YYNGEE in the germline V gene. The CDR3 is 14 amino acids. As DNA, the CDR3 is TGTGCCAGCAGCGTATCGTCCAGCACAGATACGCAGTATTTT. It encodes CASSVSSSTDTQYF.

The chain employs TRBV29-1 and TRBJ1-1, with no clear D. The germline V gene encodes CDR1 SQVTM and CDR2 ANQGSEA. The CDR3 consists of 11 residues. Trimming pared 6 bases from V and 6 bases from J, leaving 11 bases between. The CDR3 sequence is CSVGRGAEAFF. The CDR3 nucleotides are TGCAGCGTCGGTCGGGGAGCTGAAGCTTTCTTT.

The genes are TRBV25-1 and TRBJ2-1, with 11 bases identical to TRBD2. CDR3 size: 16 residues. Germline V gene data show CDR1 as MGHDK and CDR2 as SYGVNS. With 6 bases clipped from V and 7 bases from J, the junction kept 11 bases outside the gene matches. CDR3 residues: CASSGLSGRAPNEQFF. CDR3 bases: TGTGCCAGCAGCGGTCTTAGCGGGAGGGCCCCTAATGAGCAGTTCTTC.

This chain connects TRBV5-1 to TRBJ2-5; TRBD1 is a possible D gene (6 bases). The J call may be faulty, since TRBJ2-7 better matches the DNA end. Germline CDR1 and CDR2: SGHRS and YFSETQ. This CDR3 contains 14 residues. The CDR3 nucleotides are TGCGCCAGCAGCTTGCGGTCAGGGGTCTACGAGCAGTACTTC. It yields the protein CASSLRSGVYEQYF.

V usage is TRBV9 and J usage is TRBJ2-3; TRBD1 is a possible D gene (5 bases). The germline V gene encodes CDR1 SGDLS and CDR2 YYNGEE. Trimming took off 4 bases at V and 1 base at J, with 16 bases between the two ends. The CDR3 is made up of 16 amino acids. The CDR3 DNA reads TGTGCCAGCAGCTCCAAACAGGTTAGGGGCACAGATACGCAGTATTTT. Translating it yields CASSSKQVRGTDTQYF.

The V and J genes are TRBV5-1 and TRBJ2-1; no clear D. Per germline, CDR1 SGHRS and CDR2 YFSETQ. This CDR3 is 14 amino acids long. Trimming cost V 0 bases and J 3 bases, with 7 bases left between them. CDR3: CASSLARGYNEQFF. CDR3 DNA sequence: TGCGCCAGCAGCTTGGCCAGAGGCTACAATGAGCAGTTCTTC. The full variable domain, with the rest looked up from reference TRBV5-1 and TRBJ2-1, is KAGVTQTPRYLIKTRGQQVTLSCSPISGHRSVSWYQQTPGQGLQFLFEYFSETQRNKGNFPGRFSGRQFSNSRSEMNVSTLELGDSALYLCASSLARGYNEQFFGPGTRLTVL.

The chain has TRBV5-1 and TRBJ2-1; possible D gene TRBD1, 5 bases. Germline CDR1 SGHRS, CDR2 YFSETQ. CDR3 size: 16 residues. V lost 3 bases and J lost 6, with 19 bases in between. Here the CDR3 DNA reads TGCGCCAGCAGCTCCAAACAGGTCCCCCGAGGCAATGAGCAGTTCTTC. Protein: CASSSKQVPRGNEQFF. The full variable domain, its missing parts supplied by reference TRBV5-1 and TRBJ2-1, is KAGVTQTPRYLIKTRGQQVTLSCSPISGHRSVSWYQQTPGQGLQFLFEYFSETQRNKGNFPGRFSGRQFSNSRSEMNVSTLELGDSALYLCASSSKQVPRGNEQFFGPGTRLTVL.

V gene TRBV29-1 combines with J gene TRBJ1-2; possibly TRBD1 for D (6 bases). CDR3 length: 14 residues. The V end lost 0 bases, the J end lost 5 bases, and 13 bases lay between the germline ends. Germline assignment: CDR1 SQVTM and CDR2 ANQGSEA. Written as DNA, the CDR3 is TGCAGCGTTGAAGATTCGGACAGCCCATATGGCTACACCTTC. Encoded protein: CSVEDSDSPYGYTF.

The chain combines TRBV18 with TRBJ2-1; 9 nucleotides line up with TRBD2. The CDR3 spans 16 residues. J lost 6 bases, V lost 3 bases, and 9 bases had no gene match. From germline, CDR1 is KGHSH and CDR2 LQKENI. The chain's CDR3 is CASSPPVSGRSNEQFF. For the CDR3, the DNA is TGTGCCAGCTCACCTCCTGTTAGCGGGAGAAGCAATGAGCAGTTCTTC.

The J gene is TRBJ1-5, the V gene TRBV4-1; maybe TRBD1 (6 bases). The CDR3 sequence is 16 residues long. V was clipped by 0 bases and J by 5 bases, with 14 bases between them. CDR1 and CDR2 (germline): MGHRA, YSYEKL. CDR3 protein: CASSQDEGQNDQPQHF. Here the CDR3 DNA reads TGCGCCAGCAGCCAAGACGAGGGACAAAACGATCAGCCCCAGCATTTT.

The chain combines TRBV15 with TRBJ2-2; TRBD1 might be the D (6 bases). Deletions cut 1 base from V and 4 bases from J, with 19 bases between. Germline CDR1 LNHNV, CDR2 YYDKDF (reference sequence). This CDR3 contains 18 residues. CDR3 DNA sequence: TGTGCCACCAGCAGAGTGATCATCCTCACAGGGCCCACCGGGGAGCTGTTTTTT. Its protein product is CATSRVIILTGPTGELFF.

CDR3 loop: CASSQERAGGPTDTQYF. CDR3 sequence (DNA): TGTGCCAGCAGCCAAGAACGAGCGGGGGGACCCACAGATACGCAGTATTTT. This chain links TRBV4-2 with TRBJ2-3, with TRBD2 identical over 9 bases. The CDR3 extends over 17 amino acids. Germline lookup yields CDR1 LGHNA and CDR2 YNFKEQ. V was clipped by 0 bases and J by 2 bases; unmatched bases: 6.

The chain employs TRBV11-1 and TRBJ2-1; 14 bases fit TRBD2. The V segment lost 4 bases and the J segment 7 bases; nucleotides outside the gene matches: 12. Germline V gives CDR1 SGHAT, CDR2 FQDESV (reference sequence). This CDR3 region has 18 residues. Here the CDR3 reads CASSSWTSGRFTENEQFF. As DNA, the CDR3 is TGTGCCAGCAGCTCGTGGACTAGCGGGAGGTTTACGGAAAATGAGCAGTTCTTC.

The chain combines TRBV9 with TRBJ2-1; 11 bases agree with TRBD2. J gave up 9 bases and V 0 bases, and 8 bases lay outside the gene matches. The CDR3 has 16 residues. The germline CDR1 and CDR2 sequences are SGDLS and YYNGEE. The CDR3 bases are TGTGCCAGCAGCGTAGTCCCTAGCGGGGGGCTAAGTGAGCAGTTCTTC. Translating it yields CASSVVPSGGLSEQFF.

The chain carries TRBV19 and TRBJ2-7; TRBD1 agrees at 8 bases. J lost 2 bases, V lost 3 bases, and 6 bases had no gene match. The CDR3 has 15 residues. Germline assignment: CDR1 LNHDA and CDR2 SQIVND (reference sequence). The CDR3 nucleotides are TGTGCCAGTAGTATCGGGACAGGAACTACCTACGAGCAGTACTTC. This encodes CASSIGTGTTYEQYF.

The chain joins TRBV7-2 to TRBJ1-1; weak D call: TRBD1 (6 bases). There are 17 residues in the CDR3. Germline V gene data show CDR1 as SGHTA and CDR2 as FQGNSA. The V end lost 7 bases, the J end lost 5 bases, and 26 bases lay between the germline ends. CDR3: CASTTPIYRESKTEAFF. The CDR3 DNA reads TGTGCCAGCACAACCCCCATCTACAGGGAGTCAAAGACTGAAGCTTTCTTT.

This sequence joins TRBV5-3 and TRBJ2-7, with 10 positions matching TRBD2. TRBV5-3 is an open reading frame whose function is uncertain. This CDR3 spans 16 amino acids. V lost 0 bases and J lost 0; bases outside the gene matches: 3. In DNA, the CDR3 is TGTGCCAGAAGCTTGGGACGGACTAGCGGCTCCTACGAGCAGTACTTC. Translation: CARSLGRTSGSYEQYF.

The V call is TRBV15, the J call TRBJ1-3; D remains unclear. Germline V lookup: CDR1 LNHNV, CDR2 YYDKDF (reference sequence). This CDR3 has 15 amino acids. Trimming removed 1 base from V and 3 bases from J, with 10 bases in between. The chain's CDR3 is CATSRGSGGGNTIYF. Here the CDR3 DNA reads TGTGCCACCAGCAGAGGGTCGGGAGGTGGAAACACCATATATTTT.

The chain joins TRBV12-5 to TRBJ2-6; a weak D match, TRBD1 (5 bases). With 0 bases removed from V and 4 bases from J, the gap between germline ends came to 13 bases. Germline V gives CDR1 LGHNT, CDR2 FRNRAP. CDR3 length: 17 amino acids. CDR3 amino acids: CASGLVLRDSGANVLTF. The CDR3 DNA follows: TGTGCTAGTGGTTTGGTCCTCAGGGATTCGGGGGCCAACGTCCTGACTTTC.

The rearrangement uses TRBV18 and TRBJ2-2; 8 nucleotides agree with TRBD1. Germline loops: CDR1 KGHSH, CDR2 LQKENI. CDR3 length equals 16 residues. Trimming at V came to 4 bases and at J to 3 bases, leaving 7 bases not matched to a gene. The CDR3 DNA is TGTGCCAGCTCACAGAGACAGGGGCCGCACACCGGGGAGCTGTTTTTT. It yields the protein CASSQRQGPHTGELFF.

The V gene is TRBV7-9, the J gene TRBJ1-1, with D maybe TRBD1 (5 bases). The CDR3 extends over 18 amino acids. With 5 bases removed from V and 1 base from J, the gap between germline ends came to 23 bases. The germline CDR1 and CDR2 sequences are SEHNR and FQNEAQ (reference sequence). DNA for the CDR3: TGTGCCAGCAGCCCTATTCGACAGACGTGGGTAGAGAACACTGAAGCTTTCTTT. The encoded protein is CASSPIRQTWVENTEAFF.

The chain is built from TRBV29-1 and TRBJ2-3; D uncertain. The CDR3 sequence is 10 residues long. Germline V gene sequence: CDR1 SQVTM, CDR2 ANQGSEA. The V end lost 5 bases, the J end lost 10 bases, and 10 bases lay between the germline ends. CDR3 amino acids: CSVSYNAQYF. The CDR3 nucleotides are TGCAGCGTTTCATACAATGCGCAGTATTTT.

This rearrangement joins TRBV19 to TRBJ2-1; 8 bases are a match to TRBD1. The CDR3 runs to 14 residues. Losses at the gene ends were 8 bases for V and 3 bases for J; bases not matched to a gene: 6. Looked up from germline, CDR1 is LNHDA and CDR2 is SQIVND (reference sequence). The CDR3 sequence is CASLDRVGYNEQFF. The CDR3 DNA reads TGTGCCAGTTTGGACAGGGTCGGCTACAATGAGCAGTTCTTC.

CDR3 residues: CASSPRGSPLHF. The CDR3 DNA follows: TGTGCCAGCAGCCCACGAGGTTCACCCCTCCACTTT. The V and J genes are TRBV5-6 and TRBJ1-6; D uncertain. With 4 bases removed from V and 9 bases from J, the gap between germline ends came to 8 bases. The length of the CDR3 is 12 residues. Germline V gene data show CDR1 as SGHDT and CDR2 as YYEEEE.